What follows is one TCR beta chain and its context. Sequenced by immunoSEQ multiplex PCR; TCRdb stores in-frame clones only, minus some. The sample shows fewer than 250,000 clones, 80% to 90% of them seen only once. These data belong to a study of blood T cell repertoires in COVID-19. About the research overall: COVID-19 samples collected from the United States, Italy and Spain covered acute and convalescent phases. PBMCs, B-cell-depleted T cells, or T cells were the source of the cDNA or gDNA that made up the material.

Recruits, aged about 18 to 89 years, lived in around 24 US areas. V lost 2 bases and J lost 2, with 19 bases in between. The CDR3 extends over 17 amino acids. The germline V gene encodes CDR1 SGHAT and CDR2 FQNNGV. The chain carries TRBV11-2 and TRBJ2-7; D not resolved. The sequence was obtained from a woman in her forties with acute COVID-19. Sequencing was done on a sample of PBMCs or T cells enriched from blood (not recorded which). This CDR3 reads CASSLTHRVPRTYEQYF. CDR3 bases: TGTGCCAGCAGCTTAACCCACCGGGTCCCCCGGACCTACGAGCAGTACTTC.